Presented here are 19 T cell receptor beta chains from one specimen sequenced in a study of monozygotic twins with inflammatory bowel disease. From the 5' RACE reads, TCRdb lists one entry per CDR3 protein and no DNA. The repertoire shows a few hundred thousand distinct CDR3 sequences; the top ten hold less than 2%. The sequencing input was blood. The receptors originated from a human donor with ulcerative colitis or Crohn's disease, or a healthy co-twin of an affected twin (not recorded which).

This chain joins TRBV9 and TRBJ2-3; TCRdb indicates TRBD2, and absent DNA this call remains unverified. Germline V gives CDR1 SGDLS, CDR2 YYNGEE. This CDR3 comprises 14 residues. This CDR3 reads CASQDLAGGDTQYF. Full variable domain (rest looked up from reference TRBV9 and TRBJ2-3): DSGVTQTPKHLITATGQRVTLRCSPRSGDLSVYWYQQSLDQGLQFLIQYYNGEERAKGNILERFSAQQFPDLHSELNLSSLELGDSALYFCASQDLAGGDTQYFGPGTRLTVL.

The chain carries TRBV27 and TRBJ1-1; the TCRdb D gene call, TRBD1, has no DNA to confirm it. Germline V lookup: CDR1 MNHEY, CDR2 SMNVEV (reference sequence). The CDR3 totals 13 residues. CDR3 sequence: CASSSYRVSEAFF.

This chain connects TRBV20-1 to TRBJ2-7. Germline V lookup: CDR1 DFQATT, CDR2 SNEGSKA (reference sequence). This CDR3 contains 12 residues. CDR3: CSASGVSYEQYF.

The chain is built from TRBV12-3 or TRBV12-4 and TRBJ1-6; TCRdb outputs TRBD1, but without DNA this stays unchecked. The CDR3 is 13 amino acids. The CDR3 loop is CASKGQGARPLHF.

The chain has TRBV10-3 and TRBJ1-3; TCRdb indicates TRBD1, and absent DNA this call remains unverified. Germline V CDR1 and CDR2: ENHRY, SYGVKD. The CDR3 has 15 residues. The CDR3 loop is CAISVGQGIGNTIYF.

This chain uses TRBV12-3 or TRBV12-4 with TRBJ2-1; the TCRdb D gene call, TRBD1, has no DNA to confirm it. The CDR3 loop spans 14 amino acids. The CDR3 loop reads CASSRDRGGDEQFF.

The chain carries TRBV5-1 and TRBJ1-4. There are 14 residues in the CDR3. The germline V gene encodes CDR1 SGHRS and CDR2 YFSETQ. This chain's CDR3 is CASSPGGEGEKLFF.

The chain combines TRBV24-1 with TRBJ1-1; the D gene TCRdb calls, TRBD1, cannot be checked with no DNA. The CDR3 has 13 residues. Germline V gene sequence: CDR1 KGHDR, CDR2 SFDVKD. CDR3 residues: CATSDPGGIEAFF.

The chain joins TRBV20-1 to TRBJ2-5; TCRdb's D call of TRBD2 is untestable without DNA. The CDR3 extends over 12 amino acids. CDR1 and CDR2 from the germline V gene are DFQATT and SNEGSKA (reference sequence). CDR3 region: CSARTSFETQYF.

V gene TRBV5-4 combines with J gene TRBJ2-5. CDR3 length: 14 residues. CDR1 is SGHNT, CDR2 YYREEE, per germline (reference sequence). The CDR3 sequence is CASSFLRIQETQYF. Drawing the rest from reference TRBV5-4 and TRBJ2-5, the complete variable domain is ETGVTQSPTHLIKTRGQQVTLRCSSQSGHNTVSWYQQALGQGPQFIFQYYREEENGRGNFPPRFSGLQFPNYSSELNVNALELDDSALYLCASSFLRIQETQYFGPGTRLLVL.

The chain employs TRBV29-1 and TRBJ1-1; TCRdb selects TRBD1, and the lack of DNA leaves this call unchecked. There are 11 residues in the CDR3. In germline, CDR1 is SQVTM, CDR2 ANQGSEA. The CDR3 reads CSVEIRPGTLF.

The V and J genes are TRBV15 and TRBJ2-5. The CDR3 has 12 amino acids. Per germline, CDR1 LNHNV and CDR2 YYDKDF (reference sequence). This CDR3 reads CATSRDLETQYF.

CDR3 protein: CASSLTPGGNTEAFF. This chain joins TRBV11-2 and TRBJ1-1; TCRdb reports TRBD1, a call that lacks DNA to check it against. This CDR3 is built from 15 residues. Germline CDR1 reads SGHAT; CDR2 reads FQNNGV. The full variable domain, its missing parts supplied by reference TRBV11-2 and TRBJ1-1, is EAGVAQSPRYKIIEKRQSVAFWCNPISGHATLYWYQQILGQGPKLLIQFQNNGVVDDSQLPKDRFSAERLKGVDSTLKIQPAKLEDSAVYLCASSLTPGGNTEAFFGQGTRLTVV.

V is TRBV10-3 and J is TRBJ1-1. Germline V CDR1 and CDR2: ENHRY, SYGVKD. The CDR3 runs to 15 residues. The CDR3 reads CAISESGVGFVLAFF.

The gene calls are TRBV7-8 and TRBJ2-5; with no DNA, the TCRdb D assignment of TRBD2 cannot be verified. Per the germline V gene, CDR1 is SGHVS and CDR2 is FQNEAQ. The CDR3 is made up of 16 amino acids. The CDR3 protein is CASSLSWRGVQETQYF.

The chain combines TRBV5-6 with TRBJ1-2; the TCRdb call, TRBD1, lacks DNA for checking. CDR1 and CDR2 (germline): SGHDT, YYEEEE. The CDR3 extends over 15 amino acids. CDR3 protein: CASSQNYRGNYGYTF. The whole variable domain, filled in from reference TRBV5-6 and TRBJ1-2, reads DAGVTQSPTHLIKTRGQQVTLRCSPKSGHDTVSWYQQALGQGPQFIFQYYEEEERQRGNFPDRFSGHQFPNYSSELNVNALLLGDSALYLCASSQNYRGNYGYTFGSGTRLTVV.

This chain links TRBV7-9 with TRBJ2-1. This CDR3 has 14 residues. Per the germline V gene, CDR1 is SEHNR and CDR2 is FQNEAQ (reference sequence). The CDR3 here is CASNAESSYNEQFF.

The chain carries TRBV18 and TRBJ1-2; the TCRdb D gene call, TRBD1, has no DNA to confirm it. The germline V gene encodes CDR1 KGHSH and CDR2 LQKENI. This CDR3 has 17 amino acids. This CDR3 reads CASSPYGSQGQAPGYTF.

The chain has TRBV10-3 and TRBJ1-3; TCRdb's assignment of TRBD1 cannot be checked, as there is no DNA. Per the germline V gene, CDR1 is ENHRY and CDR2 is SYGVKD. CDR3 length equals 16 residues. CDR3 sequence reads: CATQGGTGDGGNTIYF.